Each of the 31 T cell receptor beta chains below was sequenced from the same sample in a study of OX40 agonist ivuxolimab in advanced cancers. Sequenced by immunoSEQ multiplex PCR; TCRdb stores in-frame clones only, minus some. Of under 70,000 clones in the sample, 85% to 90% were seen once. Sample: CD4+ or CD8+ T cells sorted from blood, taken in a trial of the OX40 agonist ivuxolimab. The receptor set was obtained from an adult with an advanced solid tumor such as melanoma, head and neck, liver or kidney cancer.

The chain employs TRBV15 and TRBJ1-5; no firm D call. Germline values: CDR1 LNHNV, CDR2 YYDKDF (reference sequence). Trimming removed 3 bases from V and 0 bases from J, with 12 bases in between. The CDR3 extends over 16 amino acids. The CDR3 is CATSSRPSSSNQPQHF. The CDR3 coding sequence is TGTGCCACCAGCAGCAGACCAAGTAGTAGCAATCAGCCCCAGCATTTT.

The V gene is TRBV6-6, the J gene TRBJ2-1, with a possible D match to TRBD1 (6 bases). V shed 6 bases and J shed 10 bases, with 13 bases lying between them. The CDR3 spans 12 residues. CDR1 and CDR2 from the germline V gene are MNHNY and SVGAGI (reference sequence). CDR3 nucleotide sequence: TGTGCCAGCAGCCCGGACAGCCTGGAGCAGTTCTTC. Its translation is CASSPDSLEQFF.

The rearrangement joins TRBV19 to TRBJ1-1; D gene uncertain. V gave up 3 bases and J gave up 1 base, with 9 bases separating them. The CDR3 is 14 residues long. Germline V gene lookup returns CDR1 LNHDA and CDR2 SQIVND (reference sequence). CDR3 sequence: CASSISGRNTEAFF. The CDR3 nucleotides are TGTGCCAGTAGTATTAGTGGGAGGAACACTGAAGCTTTCTTT. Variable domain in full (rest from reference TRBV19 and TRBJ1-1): DGGITQSPKYLFRKEGQNVTLSCEQNLNHDAMYWYRQDPGQGLRLIYYSQIVNDFQKGDIAEGYSVSREKKESFPLTVTSAQKNPTAFYLCASSISGRNTEAFFGQGTRLTVV.

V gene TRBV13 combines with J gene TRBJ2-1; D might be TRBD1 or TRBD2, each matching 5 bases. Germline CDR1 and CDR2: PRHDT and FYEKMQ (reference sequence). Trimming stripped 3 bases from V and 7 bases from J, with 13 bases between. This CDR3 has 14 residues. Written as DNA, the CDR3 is TGTGCCAGCAGCTTTGGCGAGGGGTGGAATGAGCAGTTCTTC. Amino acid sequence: CASSFGEGWNEQFF.

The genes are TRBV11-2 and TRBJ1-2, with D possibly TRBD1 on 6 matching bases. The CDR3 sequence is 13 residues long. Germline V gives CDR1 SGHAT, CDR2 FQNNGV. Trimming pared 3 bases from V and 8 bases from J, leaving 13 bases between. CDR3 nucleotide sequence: TGTGCCAGCAGCTTTGGGGGCCCCTCCGGCTACACCTTC. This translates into CASSFGGPSGYTF.

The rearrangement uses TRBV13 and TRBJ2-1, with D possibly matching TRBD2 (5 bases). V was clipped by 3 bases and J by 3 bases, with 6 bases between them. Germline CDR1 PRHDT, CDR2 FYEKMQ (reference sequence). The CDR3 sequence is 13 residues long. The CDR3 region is CASSFGDYNEQFF. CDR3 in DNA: TGTGCCAGCAGCTTCGGGGACTACAATGAGCAGTTCTTC.

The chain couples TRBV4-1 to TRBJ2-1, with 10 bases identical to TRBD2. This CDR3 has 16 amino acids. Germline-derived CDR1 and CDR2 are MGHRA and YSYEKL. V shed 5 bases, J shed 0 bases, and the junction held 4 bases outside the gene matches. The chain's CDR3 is CASSYRTSGSYNEQFF. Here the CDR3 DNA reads TGCGCCAGCAGCTATCGGACTAGCGGCTCCTACAATGAGCAGTTCTTC.

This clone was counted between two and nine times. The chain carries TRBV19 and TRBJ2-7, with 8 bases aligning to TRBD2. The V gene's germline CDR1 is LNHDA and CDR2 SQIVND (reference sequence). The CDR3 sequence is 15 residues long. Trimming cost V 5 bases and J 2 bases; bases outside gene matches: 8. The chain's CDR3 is CASSALTGGPYEQYF. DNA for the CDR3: TGTGCCAGTAGTGCCTTGACGGGAGGGCCCTACGAGCAGTACTTC.

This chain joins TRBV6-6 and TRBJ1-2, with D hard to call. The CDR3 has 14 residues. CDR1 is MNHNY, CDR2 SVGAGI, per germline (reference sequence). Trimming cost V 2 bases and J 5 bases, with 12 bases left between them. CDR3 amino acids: CASSYDRGTYGYTF. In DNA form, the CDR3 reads TGTGCCAGCAGTTACGATCGGGGAACTTATGGCTACACCTTC.

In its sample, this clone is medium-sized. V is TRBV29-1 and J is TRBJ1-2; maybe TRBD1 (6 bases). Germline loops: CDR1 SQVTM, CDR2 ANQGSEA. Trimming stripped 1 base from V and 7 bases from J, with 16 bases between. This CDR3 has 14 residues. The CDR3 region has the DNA TGCAGCGTTGAAGGGGAGGGGGTTTCGGGTGGCTACACCTTC. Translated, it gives CSVEGEGVSGGYTF.

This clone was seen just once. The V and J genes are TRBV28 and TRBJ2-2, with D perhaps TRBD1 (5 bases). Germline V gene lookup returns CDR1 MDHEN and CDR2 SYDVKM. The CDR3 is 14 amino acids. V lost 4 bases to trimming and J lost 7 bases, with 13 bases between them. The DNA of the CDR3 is TGTGCCAGCAGTTACAGGAAGGGCAGCGGGGAGCTGTTTTTT. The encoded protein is CASSYRKGSGELFF.

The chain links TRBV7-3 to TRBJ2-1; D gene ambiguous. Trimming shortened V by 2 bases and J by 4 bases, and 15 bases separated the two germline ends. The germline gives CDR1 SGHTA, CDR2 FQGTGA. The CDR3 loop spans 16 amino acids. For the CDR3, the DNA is TGTGCCAGCAGCTTAGCGCCGGATGGTACGTACAATGAGCAGTTCTTC. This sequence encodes CASSLAPDGTYNEQFF.

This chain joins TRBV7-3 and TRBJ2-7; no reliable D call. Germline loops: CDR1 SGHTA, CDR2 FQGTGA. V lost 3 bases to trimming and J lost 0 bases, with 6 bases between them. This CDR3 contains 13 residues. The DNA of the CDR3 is TGTGCCAGCAGCTTGAACTCCTCCTACGAGCAGTACTTC. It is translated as CASSLNSSYEQYF.

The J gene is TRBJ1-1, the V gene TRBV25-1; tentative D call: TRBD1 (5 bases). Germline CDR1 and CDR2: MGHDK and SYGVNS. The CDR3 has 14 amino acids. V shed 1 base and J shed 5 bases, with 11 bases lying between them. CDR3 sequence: CASSEFQGWTEAFF. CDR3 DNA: TGTGCCAGCAGTGAATTCCAGGGTTGGACTGAAGCTTTCTTT.

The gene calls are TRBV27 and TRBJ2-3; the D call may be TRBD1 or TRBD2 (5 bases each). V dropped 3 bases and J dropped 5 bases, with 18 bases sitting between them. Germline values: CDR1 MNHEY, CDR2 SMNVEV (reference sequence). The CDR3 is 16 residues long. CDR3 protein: CASSLGWGSELDTQYF. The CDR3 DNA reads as TGTGCCAGCAGTTTGGGATGGGGGAGTGAATTAGATACGCAGTATTTT.

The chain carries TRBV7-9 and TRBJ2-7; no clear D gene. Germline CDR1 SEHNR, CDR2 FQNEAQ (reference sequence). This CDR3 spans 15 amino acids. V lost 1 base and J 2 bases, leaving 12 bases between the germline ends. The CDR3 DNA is TGTGCCAGCAGCTTAGAGGGCAGAGCAGCCTACGAGCAGTACTTC. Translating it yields CASSLEGRAAYEQYF.

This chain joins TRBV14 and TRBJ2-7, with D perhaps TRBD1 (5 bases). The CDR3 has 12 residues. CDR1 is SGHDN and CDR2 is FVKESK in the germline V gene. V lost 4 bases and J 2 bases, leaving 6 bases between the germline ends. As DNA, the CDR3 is TGTGCCAGCAGCCCAGGGCCCTACGAGCAGTACTTC. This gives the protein CASSPGPYEQYF.

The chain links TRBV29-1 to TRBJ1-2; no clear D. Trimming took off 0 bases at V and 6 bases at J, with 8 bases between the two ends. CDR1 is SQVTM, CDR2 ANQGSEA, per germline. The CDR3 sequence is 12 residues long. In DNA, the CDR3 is TGCAGCGTTGAAGAAGGCCTTCATGGCTACACCTTC. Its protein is CSVEEGLHGYTF.

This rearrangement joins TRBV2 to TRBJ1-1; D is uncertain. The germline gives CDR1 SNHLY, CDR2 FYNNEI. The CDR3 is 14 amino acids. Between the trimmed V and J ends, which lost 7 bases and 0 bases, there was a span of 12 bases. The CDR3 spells CASIKEGMNTEAFF. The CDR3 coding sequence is TGTGCCAGCATAAAAGAGGGAATGAACACTGAAGCTTTCTTT.

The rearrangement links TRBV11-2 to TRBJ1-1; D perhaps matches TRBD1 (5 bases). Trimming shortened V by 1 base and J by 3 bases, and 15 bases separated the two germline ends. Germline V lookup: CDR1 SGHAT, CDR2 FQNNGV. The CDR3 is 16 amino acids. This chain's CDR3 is CASSLGTGPPHTEAFF. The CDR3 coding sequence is TGTGCCAGCAGCTTAGGGACGGGGCCCCCCCACACTGAAGCTTTCTTT.

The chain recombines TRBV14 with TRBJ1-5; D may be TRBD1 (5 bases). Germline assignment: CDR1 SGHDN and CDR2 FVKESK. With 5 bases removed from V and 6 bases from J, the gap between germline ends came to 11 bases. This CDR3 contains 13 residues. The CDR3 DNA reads TGTGCCAGCAGCATGGGACGGGGTCAGCCCCAGCATTTT. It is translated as CASSMGRGQPQHF.

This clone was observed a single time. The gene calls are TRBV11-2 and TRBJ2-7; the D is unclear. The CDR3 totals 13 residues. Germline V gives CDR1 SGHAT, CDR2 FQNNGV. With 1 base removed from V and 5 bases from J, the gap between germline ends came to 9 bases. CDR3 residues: CASSLVVGHEQYF. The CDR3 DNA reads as TGTGCCAGCAGCTTAGTTGTGGGTCACGAGCAGTACTTC.

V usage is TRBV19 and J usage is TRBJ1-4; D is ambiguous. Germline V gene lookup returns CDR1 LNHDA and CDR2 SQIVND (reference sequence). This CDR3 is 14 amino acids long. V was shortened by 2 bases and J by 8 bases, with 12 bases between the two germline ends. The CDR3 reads CASSISGMREKLFF. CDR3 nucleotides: TGTGCCAGTAGTATATCCGGCATGCGAGAAAAACTGTTTTTT.

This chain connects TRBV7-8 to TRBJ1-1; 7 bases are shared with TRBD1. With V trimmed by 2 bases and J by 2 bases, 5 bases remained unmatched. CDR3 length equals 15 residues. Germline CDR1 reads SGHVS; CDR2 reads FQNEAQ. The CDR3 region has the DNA TGTGCCAGCAGCTTAATCGGAGGGGGCAACACTGAAGCTTTCTTT. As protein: CASSLIGGGNTEAFF. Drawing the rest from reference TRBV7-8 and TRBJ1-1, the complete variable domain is GAGVSQSPRYKVAKRGQDVALRCDPISGHVSLFWYQQALGQGPEFLTYFQNEAQLDKSGLPSDRFFAERPEGSVSTLKIQRTQQEDSAVYLCASSLIGGGNTEAFFGQGTRLTVV.

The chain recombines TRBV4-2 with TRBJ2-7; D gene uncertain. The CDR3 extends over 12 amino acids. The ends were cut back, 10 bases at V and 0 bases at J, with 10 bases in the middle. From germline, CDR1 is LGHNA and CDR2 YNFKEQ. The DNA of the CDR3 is TGTGCCACCGGGTCCAACTCCTACGAGCAGTACTTC. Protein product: CATGSNSYEQYF.

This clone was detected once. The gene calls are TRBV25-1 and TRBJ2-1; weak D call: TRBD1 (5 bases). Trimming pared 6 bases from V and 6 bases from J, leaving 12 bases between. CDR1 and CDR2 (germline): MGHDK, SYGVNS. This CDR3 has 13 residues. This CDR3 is CASSSRGGNEQFF. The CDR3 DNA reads TGTGCCAGCAGCAGTAGGGGCGGCAATGAGCAGTTCTTC.

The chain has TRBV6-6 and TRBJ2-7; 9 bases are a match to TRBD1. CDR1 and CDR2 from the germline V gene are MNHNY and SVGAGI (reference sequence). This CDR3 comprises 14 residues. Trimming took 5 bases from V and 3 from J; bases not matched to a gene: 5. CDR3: CASSDGQGLYEQYF. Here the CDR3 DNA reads TGTGCCAGCAGTGATGGACAGGGGCTCTACGAGCAGTACTTC.

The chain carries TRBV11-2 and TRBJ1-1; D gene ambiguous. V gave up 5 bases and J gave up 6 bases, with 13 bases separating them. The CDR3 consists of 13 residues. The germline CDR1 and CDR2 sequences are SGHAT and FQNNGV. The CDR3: CASSQTLGSEAFF. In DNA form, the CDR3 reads TGTGCCAGCAGCCAAACTCTGGGGTCTGAAGCTTTCTTT. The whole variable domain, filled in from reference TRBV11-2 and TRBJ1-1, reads EAGVAQSPRYKIIEKRQSVAFWCNPISGHATLYWYQQILGQGPKLLIQFQNNGVVDDSQLPKDRFSAERLKGVDSTLKIQPAKLEDSAVYLCASSQTLGSEAFFGQGTRLTVV.

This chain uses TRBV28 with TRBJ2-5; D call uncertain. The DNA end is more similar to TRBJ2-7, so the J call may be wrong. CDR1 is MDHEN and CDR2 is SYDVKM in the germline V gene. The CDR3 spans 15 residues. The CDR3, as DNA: TGTGCCAGCAGTTTCGGACGCACCAGCTCCTACGAGCAGTACTTC. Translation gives CASSFGRTSSYEQYF.

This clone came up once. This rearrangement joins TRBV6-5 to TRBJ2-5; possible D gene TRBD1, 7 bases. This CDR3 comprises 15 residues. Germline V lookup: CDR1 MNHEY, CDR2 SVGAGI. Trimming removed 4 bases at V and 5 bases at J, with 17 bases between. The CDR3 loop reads CASSFGGGIVETQYF. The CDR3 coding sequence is TGTGCCAGCAGTTTCGGAGGGGGCATAGTGGAGACCCAGTACTTC.

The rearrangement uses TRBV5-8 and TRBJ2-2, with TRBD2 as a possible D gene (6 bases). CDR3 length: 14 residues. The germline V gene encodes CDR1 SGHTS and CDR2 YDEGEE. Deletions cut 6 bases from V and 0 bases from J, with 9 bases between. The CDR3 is CASTWRANTGELFF. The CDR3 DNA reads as TGTGCCAGCACCTGGAGGGCGAACACCGGGGAGCTGTTTTTT.